A selection of T cell receptor beta chains follows, all from one sample in a study of blood T cell repertoires in COVID-19. The table came from immunoSEQ multiplex PCR; TCRdb's copy has only in-frame clones and leaves some out. The sample comprises around 87,000 clones, more than 65% of which are singletons, and approximately 15% rests with the top ten. Sequencing was carried out using peripheral blood. Receptor source: a human donor in a cohort sampled during active COVID-19. The CDR3 runs from the conserved cysteine through the conserved F or W. The order of the fields is CDR3 protein, CDR3 DNA, D gene, J gene, clone size, V gene. A D gene is named only where the DNA matches it firmly. Clone size appears in some rows only: once, few, many, or a class for an expanded clone.

CDR3 protein: CASSSTGGENEQYF
CDR3 DNA: TGTGCCAGCAGCTCGACAGGGGGCGAAAACGAGCAGTACTTC
D gene: TRBD1
J gene: TRBJ2-7
clone size: NA
V gene: TRBV11-2

CDR3 protein: CASSQGGGNEQFF
CDR3 DNA: TGTGCCAGCAGCCAAGGAGGGGGCAATGAGCAGTTCTTC
D gene: NA
J gene: TRBJ2-1
clone size: NA
V gene: TRBV3-1/TRBV3-2

CDR3 protein: CASSDTWPQGRGGYTF
CDR3 DNA: TGCGCCAGCAGCGATACTTGGCCACAGGGAAGAGGCGGCTACACCTTC
D gene: NA
J gene: TRBJ1-2
clone size: NA
V gene: TRBV5-1

CDR3 protein: CASSKGRVVSNQPQHF
CDR3 DNA: TGTGCCAGTAGTAAGGGCAGGGTGGTTTCCAATCAGCCCCAGCATTTT
D gene: NA
J gene: TRBJ1-5
clone size: NA
V gene: TRBV19

CDR3 protein: CASRPLAGTNTGELFF
CDR3 DNA: TGTGCCAGCAGACCCCTAGCGGGTACGAACACCGGGGAGCTGTTTTTT
D gene: TRBD2
J gene: TRBJ2-2
clone size: few
V gene: TRBV2

CDR3 protein: CASSFRFQETQYF
CDR3 DNA: TGTGCCAGCAGTTTCAGGTTCCAAGAGACCCAGTACTTC
D gene: NA
J gene: TRBJ2-5
clone size: NA
V gene: TRBV28

CDR3 protein: CASSWGGGSNEQFF
CDR3 DNA: TGCGCCAGCAGCTGGGGGGGCGGGAGCAATGAGCAGTTCTTC
D gene: NA
J gene: TRBJ2-1
clone size: NA
V gene: TRBV5-1

CDR3 protein: CASSLAGTLNTGELFF
CDR3 DNA: TGTGCCAGCAGCTTGGCCGGGACTTTGAACACCGGGGAGCTGTTTTTT
D gene: NA
J gene: TRBJ2-2
clone size: once
V gene: TRBV5-4

CDR3 protein: CASSGQGAKTGELFF
CDR3 DNA: TGTGCCAGCAGTGGACAGGGGGCGAAGACCGGGGAGCTGTTTTTT
D gene: TRBD1
J gene: TRBJ2-2
clone size: NA
V gene: TRBV2

CDR3 protein: CASSLGGYRGPNSYEQYF
CDR3 DNA: TGTGCCAGCAGCTTGGGCGGATACAGGGGCCCGAACTCCTACGAGCAGTACTTC
D gene: TRBD1
J gene: TRBJ2-7
clone size: NA
V gene: TRBV5-8

CDR3 protein: CASSLGGLGHGELFF
CDR3 DNA: TGCGCCAGCAGCTTAGGTGGCTTGGGGCACGGGGAGCTGTTTTTT
D gene: NA
J gene: TRBJ2-2
clone size: NA
V gene: TRBV5-1

CDR3 protein: CASSFASGTYEQYF
CDR3 DNA: TGCGCCAGCAGCTTTGCTAGCGGAACCTACGAGCAGTACTTC
D gene: TRBD2
J gene: TRBJ2-7
clone size: few
V gene: TRBV5-1

CDR3 protein: CASSPQLAGAPNEQFF
CDR3 DNA: TGTGCCAGCAGCCCGCAACTCGCGGGAGCGCCCAATGAGCAGTTCTTC
D gene: TRBD2
J gene: TRBJ2-1
clone size: NA
V gene: TRBV4-2

CDR3 protein: CASSLGGPGELFF
CDR3 DNA: TGTGCCAGCAGTTTAGGGGGGCCCGGGGAGCTGTTTTTT
D gene: NA
J gene: TRBJ2-2
clone size: NA
V gene: TRBV12-3/TRBV12-4

CDR3 protein: CASSQVGRNSPLHF
CDR3 DNA: TGTGCCAGCAGCCAAGTGGGCAGAAATTCACCCCTCCACTTT
D gene: NA
J gene: TRBJ1-6
clone size: NA
V gene: TRBV14

CDR3 protein: CASSIPGVNTEAFF
CDR3 DNA: TGTGCCAGTAGTATACCAGGGGTGAACACTGAAGCTTTCTTT
D gene: NA
J gene: TRBJ1-1
clone size: NA
V gene: TRBV19

CDR3 protein: CASSGQGHRGYTF
CDR3 DNA: TGTGCCAGCTCCGGCCAGGGGCACCGTGGCTACACCTTC
D gene: NA
J gene: TRBJ1-2
clone size: few
V gene: TRBV28

CDR3 protein: CASSLLAGTQETQYF
CDR3 DNA: TGCGCCAGCAGCTTACTAGCGGGGACTCAAGAGACCCAGTACTTC
D gene: TRBD2
J gene: TRBJ2-5
clone size: NA
V gene: TRBV5-1

CDR3 protein: CATSEKRGVSGANVLTF
CDR3 DNA: TGTGCCACCAGTGAGAAGAGAGGAGTCTCTGGGGCCAACGTCCTGACTTTC
D gene: NA
J gene: TRBJ2-6
clone size: NA
V gene: TRBV24-1

CDR3 protein: CASSSRAQYTGELFF
CDR3 DNA: TGTGCCAGCAGTTCGCGGGCCCAATACACCGGGGAGCTGTTTTTT
D gene: NA
J gene: TRBJ2-2
clone size: NA
V gene: TRBV28

CDR3 protein: CASSPLAVGTDTQYF
CDR3 DNA: TGTGCCAGCAGCCCACTAGCAGTTGGAACAGATACGCAGTATTTT
D gene: NA
J gene: TRBJ2-3
clone size: NA
V gene: TRBV11-2

CDR3 protein: CASSFPQKAFGHNEQFF
CDR3 DNA: TGTGCCAGCAGCTTCCCCCAGAAGGCCTTTGGGCACAATGAGCAGTTCTTC
D gene: NA
J gene: TRBJ2-1
clone size: NA
V gene: TRBV11-2

CDR3 protein: CASSPPQRGALLSSYNEQFF
CDR3 DNA: TGTGCCAGCTCACCCCCACAGCGGGGGGCTCTCCTTAGCTCCTACAATGAGCAGTTCTTC
D gene: TRBD2
J gene: TRBJ2-1
clone size: once
V gene: TRBV18

CDR3 protein: CASSLASDRRYEQYF
CDR3 DNA: TGTGCCAGCAGCTTGGCGTCAGATCGCCGCTACGAGCAGTACTTC
D gene: NA
J gene: TRBJ2-7
clone size: NA
V gene: TRBV5-5

CDR3 protein: CATSRDELGQISYEQYF
CDR3 DNA: TGTGCCACCAGCAGAGACGAACTGGGACAGATCTCCTACGAGCAGTACTTC
D gene: TRBD1
J gene: TRBJ2-7
clone size: NA
V gene: TRBV15

CDR3 protein: CASHLGQGYNSPLHF
CDR3 DNA: TGTGCCAGCCATCTCGGGCAGGGCTATAATTCACCCCTCCACTTT
D gene: NA
J gene: TRBJ1-6
clone size: NA
V gene: TRBV6-5

CDR3 protein: CASSQVNSYEQYF
CDR3 DNA: TGCGCCAGCAGCCAAGTAAACTCCTACGAGCAGTACTTC
D gene: NA
J gene: TRBJ2-7
clone size: NA
V gene: TRBV4-1

CDR3 protein: CASSLAGQGNQPQHF
CDR3 DNA: TGTGCCAGCAGCTTAGCGGGCCAGGGCAATCAGCCCCAGCATTTT
D gene: NA
J gene: TRBJ1-5
clone size: once
V gene: TRBV7-2

CDR3 protein: CASSRGQKYNEQFF
CDR3 DNA: TGTGCCAGCAGCCGCGGACAGAAGTACAATGAGCAGTTCTTC
D gene: NA
J gene: TRBJ2-1
clone size: NA
V gene: TRBV7-3

CDR3 protein: CATSEPGQGPYGYTF
CDR3 DNA: TGTGCCACCAGTGAGCCGGGACAGGGGCCCTATGGCTACACCTTC
D gene: TRBD1
J gene: TRBJ1-2
clone size: NA
V gene: TRBV24-1

CDR3 protein: CASSTDSGGGYGYTF
CDR3 DNA: TGCGCCAGCAGCACGGACAGTGGGGGTGGGTATGGCTACACCTTC
D gene: NA
J gene: TRBJ1-2
clone size: NA
V gene: TRBV5-1

CDR3 protein: CASSFSGQETQYF
CDR3 DNA: TGCGCCAGCAGCTTTAGCGGTCAAGAGACCCAGTACTTC
D gene: NA
J gene: TRBJ2-5
clone size: NA
V gene: TRBV5-1

CDR3 protein: CASSLAGGPNEQFF
CDR3 DNA: TGTGCCAGCAGCCTAGCGGGGGGGCCCAATGAGCAGTTCTTC
D gene: TRBD2
J gene: TRBJ2-1
clone size: NA
V gene: TRBV7-3

CDR3 protein: CASSQGGLAGVNEQFF
CDR3 DNA: TGTGCCAGCAGCCAAGGGGGACTAGCGGGAGTAAATGAGCAGTTCTTC
D gene: TRBD2
J gene: TRBJ2-1
clone size: NA
V gene: TRBV4-2

CDR3 protein: CAISLSSGGGGQYF
CDR3 DNA: TGTGCCATCAGTCTATCTAGCGGGGGAGGAGGGCAGTACTTC
D gene: TRBD2
J gene: TRBJ2-7
clone size: NA
V gene: TRBV10-3

CDR3 protein: CASSSDRGREQYF
CDR3 DNA: TGTGCCAGCAGCTCCGACAGGGGGCGCGAGCAGTACTTC
D gene: TRBD1
J gene: TRBJ2-7
clone size: NA
V gene: TRBV7-8

CDR3 protein: CASKEGQVGEQYF
CDR3 DNA: TGCGCCAGCAAAGAGGGACAGGTCGGCGAGCAGTACTTC
D gene: TRBD1
J gene: TRBJ2-7
clone size: NA
V gene: TRBV5-1

CDR3 protein: CASSRFLPGLAGARSTGELFF
CDR3 DNA: TGTGCCAGCAGCCGCTTCCTTCCGGGACTAGCGGGAGCCAGGAGTACCGGGGAGCTGTTTTTT
D gene: TRBD2
J gene: TRBJ2-2
clone size: NA
V gene: TRBV3-1/TRBV3-2

CDR3 protein: CASCTGLSGNTIYF
CDR3 DNA: TGTGCCAGCTGCACAGGGTTGTCTGGAAACACCATATATTTT
D gene: NA
J gene: TRBJ1-3
clone size: NA
V gene: TRBV28

CDR3 protein: CASSSGQYTGELFF
CDR3 DNA: TGTGCCAGTAGTTCCGGACAGTACACCGGGGAGCTGTTTTTT
D gene: NA
J gene: TRBJ2-2
clone size: NA
V gene: TRBV19

CDR3 protein: CASKRTDRYNEQFF
CDR3 DNA: TGTGCCAGCAAACGGACCGACAGGTACAATGAGCAGTTCTTC
D gene: NA
J gene: TRBJ2-1
clone size: NA
V gene: TRBV28

CDR3 protein: CASSFYKLSVQNTEAFF
CDR3 DNA: TGTGCCAGCAGCTTTTACAAACTATCTGTTCAGAACACTGAAGCTTTCTTT
D gene: NA
J gene: TRBJ1-1
clone size: NA
V gene: TRBV11-2

CDR3 protein: CASSRTGGSTGANVLTF
CDR3 DNA: TGTGCCAGTAGTAGGACAGGGGGGTCGACTGGGGCCAACGTCCTGACTTTC
D gene: TRBD1
J gene: TRBJ2-6
clone size: NA
V gene: TRBV19

CDR3 protein: CASSLGGGRRRETQYF
CDR3 DNA: TGTGCCAGCAGCTTGGGGGGGGGCCGTCGGAGAGAGACCCAGTACTTC
D gene: NA
J gene: TRBJ2-5
clone size: NA
V gene: TRBV5-8

CDR3 protein: CASSLEGLKNIQYF
CDR3 DNA: TGTGCCAGCAGCTTAGAGGGACTCAAAAACATTCAGTACTTC
D gene: NA
J gene: TRBJ2-4
clone size: NA
V gene: TRBV7-9

CDR3 protein: CASSTTTTGAPYGYTF
CDR3 DNA: TGTGCCAGCTCAACAACTACGACAGGGGCCCCTTATGGCTACACCTTC
D gene: TRBD1
J gene: TRBJ1-2
clone size: NA
V gene: TRBV18

CDR3 protein: CASTLEGGARSEQFF
CDR3 DNA: TGTGCCAGCACGCTGGAGGGGGGGGCTCGAAGTGAGCAGTTCTTC
D gene: NA
J gene: TRBJ2-1
clone size: once
V gene: TRBV6-5

CDR3 protein: CASSGYPGQGAYEQYF
CDR3 DNA: TGTGCCAGCAGTGGCTACCCGGGACAGGGGGCATACGAGCAGTACTTC
D gene: TRBD1
J gene: TRBJ2-7
clone size: few
V gene: TRBV2

CDR3 protein: CAITPLAGRVEQYF
CDR3 DNA: TGTGCCATCACCCCACTAGCGGGACGAGTCGAGCAGTACTTC
D gene: TRBD2
J gene: TRBJ2-7
clone size: NA
V gene: TRBV10-3

CDR3 protein: CAWRRRSSSFFYGYTF
CDR3 DNA: TGTGCCTGGCGAAGGCGGAGCTCTTCCTTCTTCTATGGCTACACCTTC
D gene: NA
J gene: TRBJ1-2
clone size: NA
V gene: TRBV30

CDR3 protein: CASSQGQGGRFEKLFF
CDR3 DNA: TGTGCCAGCAGCCAGGGACAGGGAGGGCGATTTGAAAAACTGTTTTTT
D gene: TRBD1
J gene: TRBJ1-4
clone size: NA
V gene: TRBV11-2

CDR3 protein: CASTRGTGGNQPQHF
CDR3 DNA: TGTGCCAGCACACGAGGGACCGGGGGGAATCAGCCCCAGCATTTT
D gene: NA
J gene: TRBJ1-5
clone size: few
V gene: TRBV19

CDR3 protein: CASSLGGGSSYEQYF
CDR3 DNA: TGCGCCAGCAGCTTGGGCGGGGGCTCCTCCTACGAGCAGTACTTC
D gene: NA
J gene: TRBJ2-7
clone size: NA
V gene: TRBV5-1

CDR3 protein: CSVGRRGRGNEQFF
CDR3 DNA: TGCAGCGTTGGACGGCGGGGGCGAGGCAATGAGCAGTTCTTC
D gene: NA
J gene: TRBJ2-1
clone size: NA
V gene: TRBV29-1

CDR3 protein: CASSSGETQYF
CDR3 DNA: TGTGCCAGTTCCTCGGGGGAGACCCAGTACTTC
D gene: NA
J gene: TRBJ2-5
clone size: NA
V gene: TRBV19